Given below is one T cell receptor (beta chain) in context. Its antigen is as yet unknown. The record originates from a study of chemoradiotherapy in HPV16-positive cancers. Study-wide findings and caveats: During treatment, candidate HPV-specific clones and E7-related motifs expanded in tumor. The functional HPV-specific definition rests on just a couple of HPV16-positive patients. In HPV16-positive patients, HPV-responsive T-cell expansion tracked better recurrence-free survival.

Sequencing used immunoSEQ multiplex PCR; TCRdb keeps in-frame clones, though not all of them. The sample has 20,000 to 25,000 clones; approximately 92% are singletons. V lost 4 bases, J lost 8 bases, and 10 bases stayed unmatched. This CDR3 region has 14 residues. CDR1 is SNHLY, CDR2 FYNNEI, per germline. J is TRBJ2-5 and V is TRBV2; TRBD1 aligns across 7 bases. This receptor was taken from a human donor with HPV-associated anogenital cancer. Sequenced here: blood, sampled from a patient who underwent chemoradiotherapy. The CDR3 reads CASSGTGRSVTQYF. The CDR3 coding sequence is TGTGCCAGCAGTGGGACAGGACGAAGTGTTACCCAGTACTTC.